The T cell receptor (beta chain) under discussion was sequenced for a study of T cell responses to AZD1222 COVID-19 vaccine. Profiled with immunoSEQ multiplex PCR; TCRdb holds only in-frame clones, not every one. The sample yields 97,000 or so clones, roughly 84% seen once. Trimming stripped 1 base from V and 4 bases from J, with 10 bases between. Looked up from germline, CDR1 is LGHDT and CDR2 is YNNKEL (reference sequence). The CDR3 runs 14 residues. The sequence was obtained from an adult in good health. Sequences were derived from peripheral blood, sampled on day 0 of AZD1222 vaccination. The chain couples TRBV3-1 (or the pseudogene TRBV3-2) to TRBJ1-1, with D maybe TRBD1 (6 bases). This CDR3 is CASSQVSGVTEAFF. The CDR3, as DNA: TGTGCCAGCAGCCAAGTCTCAGGGGTCACTGAAGCTTTCTTT.